Sequencing of this TCR beta chain was carried out in a study of T cell changes during pregnancy in multiple sclerosis. Details on this clone: This sample also contains other DNA sequences that code for the same CDR3.

Germline V gene sequence: CDR1 KGHSH, CDR2 LQKENI. This CDR3 is 11 amino acids long. V shed 3 bases and J shed 5 bases, with 4 bases lying between them. Produced via immunoSEQ multiplex PCR; TCRdb's table is partial and in-frame only. The table has tens of thousands of clones, roughly 93% seen once. This chain connects TRBV18 to TRBJ2-5, with D unresolved. The source was peripheral blood, collected after pregnancy. The receptor's source is a female donor with multiple sclerosis, enrolled in a pregnancy study. The CDR3 loop is CASSPRETQYF. For the CDR3, the DNA is TGTGCCAGCTCACCGCGGGAGACCCAGTACTTC.